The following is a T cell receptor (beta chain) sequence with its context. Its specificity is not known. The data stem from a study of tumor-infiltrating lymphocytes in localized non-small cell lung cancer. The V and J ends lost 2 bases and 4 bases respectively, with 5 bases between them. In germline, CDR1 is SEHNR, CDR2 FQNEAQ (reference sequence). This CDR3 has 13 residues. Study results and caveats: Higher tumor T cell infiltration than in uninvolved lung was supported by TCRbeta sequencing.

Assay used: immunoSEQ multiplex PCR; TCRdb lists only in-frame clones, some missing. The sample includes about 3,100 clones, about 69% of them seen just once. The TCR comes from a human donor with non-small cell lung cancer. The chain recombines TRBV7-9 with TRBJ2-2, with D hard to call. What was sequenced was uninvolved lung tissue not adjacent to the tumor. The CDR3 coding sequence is TGTGCCAGCAGCTTACCCCGCACCGGGGAGCTGTTTTTT. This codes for CASSLPRTGELFF. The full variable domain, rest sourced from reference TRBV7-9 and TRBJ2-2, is DTGVSQNPRHKITKRGQNVTFRCDPISEHNRLYWYRQTLGQGPEFLTYFQNEAQLEKSRLLSDRFSAERPKGSFSTLEIQRTEQGDSAMYLCASSLPRTGELFFGEGSRLTVL.